This T cell receptor beta chain stems from a study of T cell clones after liver transplantation. V was pared by 3 bases and J by 4 bases, with 22 bases between. The germline CDR1 and CDR2 sequences are SGHDN and FVKESK. There are 17 residues in the CDR3. Measured with immunoSEQ multiplex PCR; TCRdb has only the in-frame clones, and not every one. The table shows about 80,000 clones, with 65% to 85% occurring only once. Study-level findings and limits: These preliminary findings come from unstandardized post-transplant sampling times.

Remarks on this clone: Its antigen is as yet unknown.

Sequences were derived from CD4+ T cells from blood, sampled around 45 months after liver transplant. The sequence was collected from a human patient who received a liver transplant. T cells may partly derive from the graft donor. This chain links TRBV14 with TRBJ2-7; a possible D gene is TRBD1 (6 bases). The CDR3 reads CASSQKRGVGARYEQYF. The CDR3 coding sequence is TGTGCCAGCAGCCAGAAGAGAGGAGTGGGGGCGAGGTACGAGCAGTACTTC.